Listed below are T cell receptor beta chains from one sample, sequenced in a study of blood T cell repertoires in COVID-19. Produced via immunoSEQ multiplex PCR; TCRdb's table is partial and in-frame only. The sample records under 250,000 clones, around 81% being singletons. Sequencing input: peripheral blood. These TCRs come from a woman aged 70 to 79 with acute or convalescent COVID-19. CDR3s include the opening cysteine and the closing phenylalanine or tryptophan.

v_call | cdr3_aa
TRBV6-5 | CASSYSANSPLHF
TRBV28 | CASSSTGQGNYGYTF
TRBV28 | CASSSPVPNEQFF
TRBV7-9 | CASSSLTSASEKQFF
TRBV21-1 | CASSRYRGFYGYTF
TRBV12-5 | CASGNGFEPQHF
TRBV7-2 | CASSLRQGGEQYF
TRBV3-1/TRBV3-2 | CASSPLGADEKLFF
TRBV28 | CASSLRLLADAYNEQFF
TRBV6-1 | CASSESLTGFYEQYF
TRBV6-5 | CASSLLGTPTYEQYF
TRBV19 | CASSIGAADINNEQFF
TRBV6-5 | CASSFYGYEQYF
TRBV3-1/TRBV3-2 | CASSYPGLAGGTGELFF
TRBV19 | CASSIDRGSEAFF
TRBV2 | CASRQEYEQYF
TRBV5-5 | CASTLDRGNSPLHF
TRBV7-2 | CASRRSGGRYEKLFF
TRBV6-5 | CASNRAPNEKLFF
TRBV18 | CASSRDTSSYNEQFF
TRBV3-1/TRBV3-2 | CASSQRQMNTEAFF
TRBV24-1 | CATSDLETGGPQHF
TRBV3-1/TRBV3-2 | CASSYRDSPFSGANVLTF
TRBV27 | CASSSGTSGPYEQYF
TRBV3-1/TRBV3-2 | CASSQDPGGLGTEAFF
TRBV7-2 | CASSPGGGAQETQYF
TRBV9 | CASSVATTGTEAFF
TRBV28 | CASSSGGLNTEAFF
TRBV11-2 | CASSSRGGGREKLFF
TRBV19 | CASRGTGYEQYF
TRBV6-4 | CASSPEIGTGELFF
TRBV9 | CASSVGRDNSPLHF
TRBV27 | CASSKLAGYGKTQYF
TRBV7-9 | CASSPGGQEANYGYTF
TRBV5-1 | CASSLEGQRGEQYF
TRBV5-1 | CASSLDPGGNEQFF
TRBV5-1 | CASSPQGSDTEAFF
TRBV28 | CASSPLDYQETQYF
TRBV3-1/TRBV3-2 | CASSQGPRASSGANVLTF
TRBV7-3 | CASSFRGTLTDTQYF
TRBV6-1 | CASSEFTGAIEETQYF
TRBV24-1 | CATSDKGQGRTGELFF
TRBV7-9 | CASSPDSYPEAFF
TRBV3-1/TRBV3-2 | CASSQLGSQPQHF
TRBV15 | CATSRGDTDTQYF
TRBV6-5 | CASRPTGRDEQFF
TRBV10-3 | CAMTSGSHEQYF
TRBV2 | CASSEAGYTPYEQYF
TRBV29-1 | CSLAQGVGETQYF
TRBV30 | CAWSVDRGSPLHF
TRBV19 | CASTQVGRQEAFF
TRBV5-6 | CASSAQRETQYF
TRBV19 | CASSPRERQMNTEAFF
TRBV5-1 | CASSLLGRGNTIYF
TRBV29-1 | CSGSGTGYEQYF